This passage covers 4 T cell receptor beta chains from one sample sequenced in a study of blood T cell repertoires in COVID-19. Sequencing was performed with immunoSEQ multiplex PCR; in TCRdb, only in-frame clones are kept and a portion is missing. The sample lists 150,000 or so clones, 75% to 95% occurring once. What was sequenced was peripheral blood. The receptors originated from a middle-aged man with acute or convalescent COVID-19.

CDR3 amino acids: CASSIGQGAREQFF. The CDR3 bases are TGTGCCAGTAGTATAGGGCAGGGGGCGCGTGAGCAGTTCTTC. V usage is TRBV19 and J usage is TRBJ2-1; 8 bases map to TRBD1. The CDR3 is 14 amino acids. Germline V gene lookup returns CDR1 LNHDA and CDR2 SQIVND (reference sequence). V was pared by 1 base and J by 9 bases, with 5 bases of the junction left unmatched.

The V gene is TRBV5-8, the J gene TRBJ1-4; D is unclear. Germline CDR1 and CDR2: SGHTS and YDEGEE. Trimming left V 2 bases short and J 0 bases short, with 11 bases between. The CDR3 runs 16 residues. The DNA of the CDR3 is TGTGCCAGCAGCTTATATGCGGTCGCAACTAATGAAAAACTGTTTTTT. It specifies CASSLYAVATNEKLFF.

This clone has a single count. CDR3: CASSARQGTPHTF. The CDR3 DNA sequence: TGTGCCAGCAGCGCCCGACAGGGTACGCCCCACACCTTC. The chain carries TRBV7-3 and TRBJ1-2; 7 bases agree with TRBD1. Germline V gene data show CDR1 as SGHTA and CDR2 as FQGTGA. V gave up 5 bases and J gave up 12 bases; unmatched junction bases: 12. This CDR3 has 13 amino acids.

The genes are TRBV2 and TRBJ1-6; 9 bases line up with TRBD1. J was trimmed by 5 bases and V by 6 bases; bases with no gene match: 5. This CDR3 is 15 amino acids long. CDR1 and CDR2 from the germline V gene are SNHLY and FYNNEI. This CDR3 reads CASSPQGANNSPLHF. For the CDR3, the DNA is TGTGCCAGCAGCCCACAGGGGGCCAATAATTCACCCCTCCACTTT.